The clone carrying this T cell receptor (beta chain) appeared many times. The sample is drawn from a study of T cells in Graves' hyperthyroidism and ophthalmopathy. Patients counted as stable if ophthalmopathy did not develop within 18 months. It was RNA transcripts that yielded the amplified TCR beta CDR3 regions. Researchers ran a first-round RT-PCR on the TCR CDR3 using the HTBI primer set. TCRdb re-derived calls from the multiplex PCR reads in MiXCR, one entry per CDR3 protein. The sample comprises about 420,000 distinct CDR3 sequences, roughly 13% of which are singletons, and about 4.9% rests with the top ten. Germline lookup yields CDR1 SGDLS and CDR2 YYNGEE. This CDR3 region has 16 residues. The germline V and J ends were trimmed by 4 bases and 0 bases, with 14 bases remaining between them.

This TCR was recovered from a woman aged 18 to 35 with Graves' hyperthyroidism. The chain is built from TRBV9 and TRBJ1-3; D is possibly TRBD1 (6 bases). The sequencing input was blood. CDR3 sequence: CASSSGHLSSGNTIYF. The CDR3 DNA follows: TGTGCCAGCAGCTCGGGACATCTGAGCTCTGGAAACACCATATATTTT.